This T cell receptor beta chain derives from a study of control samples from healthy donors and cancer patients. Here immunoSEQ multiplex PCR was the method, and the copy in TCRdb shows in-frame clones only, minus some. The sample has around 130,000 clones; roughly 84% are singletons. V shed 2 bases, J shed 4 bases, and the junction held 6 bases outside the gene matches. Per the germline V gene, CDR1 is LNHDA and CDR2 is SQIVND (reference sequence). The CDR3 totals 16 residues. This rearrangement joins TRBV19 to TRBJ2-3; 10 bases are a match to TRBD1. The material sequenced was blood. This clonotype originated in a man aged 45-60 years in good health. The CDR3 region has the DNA TGTGCCAGTAGTATAACCGGGACAGGGGCCGCAGATACGCAGTATTTT. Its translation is CASSITGTGAADTQYF.